The 4 T cell receptor beta chains in this list originate from one sample, sequenced in a study of long-term antiretroviral therapy in people with HIV. The assay used was immunoSEQ (version v3.0), run at survey level. This table comes from immunoSEQ multiplex PCR, and its TCRdb copy is limited to in-frame clones, with some not included. This table has approximately 29,000 clones, 70% to 90% appearing once. The source material was unsorted PBMCs, sampled 0.5 years after starting antiretroviral therapy. The receptors shown here come from a woman younger than 30 with HIV.

This chain connects TRBV6-1 to TRBJ2-7; 9 nucleotides agree with TRBD1. Germline V lookup: CDR1 MNHNS, CDR2 SASEGT. The CDR3 loop spans 15 amino acids. The V segment lost 1 base and the J segment 1 base; nucleotides outside the gene matches: 2. The CDR3 nucleotides are TGTGCCAGCAGTGAAGAAGGGACAGGGTCCTACGAGCAGTACTTC. Protein: CASSEEGTGSYEQYF.

The chain combines TRBV28 with TRBJ2-3, with 8 bases that match TRBD2. The CDR3 runs 15 residues. The germline V gene has CDR1 MDHEN and CDR2 SYDVKM. After removal of 6 bases from V and 6 bases from J, the junction contained 11 bases not matched to a gene. The CDR3 bases are TGTGCCAGCAGCCCACTAGCGGCCCCGGGGGATACGCAGTATTTT. This gives the protein CASSPLAAPGDTQYF.

V usage is TRBV11-2 and J usage is TRBJ2-5; 8 bases fit TRBD2. The CDR3 covers 14 residues. Germline loops: CDR1 SGHAT, CDR2 FQNNGV. With V trimmed by 6 bases and J by 3 bases, 6 bases remained unmatched. The CDR3 protein is CASSSSGGEETQYF. As DNA, the CDR3 is TGTGCCAGCAGTTCGTCGGGAGGGGAAGAGACCCAGTACTTC.

This rearrangement joins TRBV19 to TRBJ1-5; TRBD1 might be the D (6 bases). The CDR3 is 16 amino acids. Germline assignment: CDR1 LNHDA and CDR2 SQIVND (reference sequence). The V end lost 1 base, the J end lost 5 bases, and 15 bases lay between the germline ends. Here the CDR3 DNA reads TGTGCCAGTAGTATAGGGCCGTTGAGGGGGGATCAGCCCCAGCATTTT. This translates into CASSIGPLRGDQPQHF.